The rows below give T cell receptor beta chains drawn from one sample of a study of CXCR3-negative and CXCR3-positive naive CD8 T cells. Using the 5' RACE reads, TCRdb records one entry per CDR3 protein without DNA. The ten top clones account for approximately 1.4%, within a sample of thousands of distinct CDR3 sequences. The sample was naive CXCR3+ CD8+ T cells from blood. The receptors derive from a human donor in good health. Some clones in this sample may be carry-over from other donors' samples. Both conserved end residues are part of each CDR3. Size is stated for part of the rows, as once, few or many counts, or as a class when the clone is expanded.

CASSLSPGQGLAAEQFF TRBJ2-1 NA TRBV7-9
CASSAGTGYEKLFF TRBJ1-4 medium-sized TRBV2
CASSLGDYEQYF TRBJ2-7 NA TRBV5-1
CSARGLEDRSNEQYF TRBJ2-7 medium-sized TRBV20-1
CASSIGTRGQETQYF TRBJ2-5 NA TRBV11-2
CASSPRLAGYQETQYF TRBJ2-5 NA TRBV7-6
CSVGEGAFPYNEQFF TRBJ2-1 medium-sized TRBV29-1
CASSPWADLNTEAFF TRBJ1-1 medium-sized TRBV7-2
CATENSGNEQYF TRBJ2-7 medium-sized TRBV10-2
CASSLGQANTGELFF TRBJ2-2 medium-sized TRBV28
CASTTRRRTSGRQETQYF TRBJ2-5 medium-sized TRBV7-3
CASSLLWDRGDEQYF TRBJ2-7 NA TRBV5-1
CASSLGQMNSPLHF TRBJ1-6 medium-sized TRBV4-1
CASSLTSGNEQFF TRBJ2-1 medium-sized TRBV11-1
CASNPTRGSGNTIYF TRBJ1-3 NA TRBV5-8
CASSLYTGTGELFF TRBJ2-2 medium-sized TRBV11-2
CSAPAGLAGSYEQYF TRBJ2-7 medium-sized TRBV20-1
CASSVFDYNEQFF TRBJ2-1 medium-sized TRBV9
CARPPTLASYEQYF TRBJ2-7 NA TRBV12-3/TRBV12-4
CASSQDVVGVGNTIYF TRBJ1-3 NA TRBV4-3
CSARAPGNTQYF TRBJ2-3 medium-sized TRBV20-1
CASSSGAEETQYF TRBJ2-5 NA TRBV13
CASSATLYQETQYF TRBJ2-5 NA TRBV7-3
CASSLLAGVQYQETQYF TRBJ2-5 NA TRBV28
CASSLLEGTNYGYTF TRBJ1-2 NA TRBV28
CASTWTGELNEQFF TRBJ2-1 medium-sized TRBV25-1
CASSGTSGPYEQYF TRBJ2-7 NA TRBV2
CASSYTANTEAFF TRBJ1-1 medium-sized TRBV6-5
CASSQTGGITEAFF TRBJ1-1 medium-sized TRBV4-1
CAISGGGNYNEQFF TRBJ2-1 medium-sized TRBV10-3
CSLREGLANEQFF TRBJ2-1 NA TRBV29-1
CSARPGLAGGFRREQFF TRBJ2-1 medium-sized TRBV20-1
CSVEPGQGDHTDTQYF TRBJ2-3 medium-sized TRBV29-1
CASSPTARNTEAFF TRBJ1-1 medium-sized TRBV14
CASSQTGTLDTQYF TRBJ2-3 medium-sized TRBV12-3/TRBV12-4
CASSAGLAGVYEQYF TRBJ2-7 NA TRBV2
CASSLIGSTAYEQYF TRBJ2-7 NA TRBV12-3/TRBV12-4
CASSTSGSYEQYF TRBJ2-7 NA TRBV11-2
CASSPAHGLREQYF TRBJ2-7 NA TRBV5-1
CASSQDYGTVMNTEAFF TRBJ1-1 NA TRBV14
CAWSFGQSNQPQHF TRBJ1-5 NA TRBV30
CSVEGEMGNEQFF TRBJ2-1 NA TRBV29-1
CSVVKQGSHEQYF TRBJ2-7 medium-sized TRBV29-1
CSAGGTGADEQYF TRBJ2-7 NA TRBV29-1
CSAELSGAGRGYEQYF TRBJ2-7 medium-sized TRBV20-1
CSVDGWGQGNYGYTF TRBJ1-2 medium-sized TRBV29-1
CASSYTTTNTEAFF TRBJ1-1 medium-sized TRBV6-5
CASSSISTGDKTEAFF TRBJ1-1 NA TRBV28
CATRADRLHEETQYF TRBJ2-5 NA TRBV2
CSAYPSSGRVYF TRBJ2-7 NA TRBV20-1
CASRLGEIVETQYF TRBJ2-5 medium-sized TRBV12-3/TRBV12-4
CSASSLIGDSSTDTQYF TRBJ2-3 medium-sized TRBV20-1
CASSVLAGAYNEQFF TRBJ2-1 NA TRBV6-5